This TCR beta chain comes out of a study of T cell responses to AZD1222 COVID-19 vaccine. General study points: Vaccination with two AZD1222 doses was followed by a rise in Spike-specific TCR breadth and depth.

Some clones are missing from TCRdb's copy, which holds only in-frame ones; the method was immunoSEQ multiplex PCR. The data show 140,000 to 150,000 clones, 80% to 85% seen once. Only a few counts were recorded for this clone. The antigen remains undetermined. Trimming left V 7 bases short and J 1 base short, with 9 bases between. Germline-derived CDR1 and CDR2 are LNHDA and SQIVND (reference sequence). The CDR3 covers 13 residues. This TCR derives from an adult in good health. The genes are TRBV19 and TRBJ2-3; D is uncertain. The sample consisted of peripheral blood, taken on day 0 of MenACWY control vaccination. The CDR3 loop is CASKNRGTDTQYF. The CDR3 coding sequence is TGTGCCAGTAAAAATAGAGGCACAGATACGCAGTATTTT.